The present TCR beta chain was sequenced within a study of shared clonotypes between healthy human individuals. Looking at the study overall: Aged between 18 and 49, the donors were a couple of women and a few men.

Measured with immunoSEQ multiplex PCR; TCRdb has only the in-frame clones, and not every one. The table lists approximately 2,000,000 clones, 80% to 95% of them singletons, with approximately 0.41% in the top ten. From germline, CDR1 is SEHNR and CDR2 FQNEAQ (reference sequence). This CDR3 is built from 12 residues. The germline V and J ends were trimmed by 0 bases and 5 bases, with 4 bases remaining between them. This TCR derives from a man aged 18 to 35 in good health. Some clones in this sample may be carry-over from other donors' samples. Input material: naive CD4+ T cells from PBMCs. The subset was: CD45RA+ positively selected. V usage is TRBV7-9 and J usage is TRBJ1-2; D gene unclear. CDR3 nucleotides: TGTGCCAGCAGCTTAGCTCAATATGGCTACACCTTC. It encodes CASSLAQYGYTF.